The present T cell receptor (beta chain) was sequenced within a study of vaccination effects on CD4 cells after COVID-19. Worth noting for this clone: The target antigen is unknown.

Generated by immunoSEQ multiplex PCR, the TCRdb table keeps only in-frame clones and is missing some. The profile shows some 56,000 clones, more than 65% of them singletons. Antigen-specific CD4+ T cell clonotypes were called by their expansion after viral peptide-pool culture in ViraFEST. Culture lasted roughly 9 days before CD4+ T cell isolation. This individual contracted SARS-CoV-2 between March and December 2020, as verified by PCR. They grew approximately 2.1 million PBMC in each well, adding around 10 IU/ml IL-2 and around 9.6 ug/ml peptides. A pool of HIV-1 Nef peptides formed the negative control culture. The germline gives CDR1 MNHEY, CDR2 SMNVEV (reference sequence). V dropped 6 bases and J dropped 5; count of bases not matched to a gene: 6. The CDR3 has 14 amino acids.

This sequence joins TRBV27 and TRBJ2-1; TRBD2 matches at 8 bases. The sample was CD4+ T cells from PBMCs cultured with HIV peptides, taken before COVID-19 vaccination. Subset meaning: HIV-1 Nef peptide pool negative control/reference culture. This sequence was found in a human donor who had a prior SARS-CoV-2 infection. The CDR3 protein is CASSEREKDNEQFF. DNA for the CDR3: TGTGCCAGCAGCGAGCGGGAGAAGGACAATGAGCAGTTCTTC.